This TCR beta chain is from a study of shared clonotypes between healthy human individuals. In the study overall: Per donor, CD8 memory used one plate, CD8 naive used two, CD4 memory used three and CD4 naive used three.

Whole-study results and caveats: A reduction in generation probabilities was seen for non-shared clonotypes relative to those shared by all four donors.

Caucasian adults residing in Nashville, Tennessee made up all the donors. Germline V gives CDR1 KGHSH, CDR2 LQKENI. This CDR3 contains 16 residues. The V and J ends lost 5 bases and 5 bases, in that order; junction bases with no gene match: 12. Every subset had its genomic DNA shared out evenly among several immunoSEQ plates. TCRdb's table, derived via immunoSEQ multiplex PCR, lists solely in-frame clones and lacks some. The data hold about 2.5 million clones, with about nine tenths observed a single time. As for this clone: Its antigen remains unknown.

The receptor was isolated from a man aged 18 to 29 in good health. Some clones in this sample may be carry-over from other donors' samples. The rearrangement joins TRBV18 to TRBJ2-7, with 10 nucleotides matching TRBD1. What was sequenced was naive CD4+ T cells from PBMCs. As to subset: CD45RA+ positively selected. Written as DNA, the CDR3 is TGTGCCAGCTCAGCACTCCCGGGACAGGGGAACCACGAGCAGTACTTC. Translating gives CASSALPGQGNHEQYF.